One and the same sample provided the 30 T cell receptor beta chains below, sequenced in a study of beta chain features in type 1 diabetes. Every isolated RNA sample was fully reverse transcribed, so sequencing captured expressed TCRB transcripts. Repertoires were generated with immunoSEQ multiplex PCR, while TCRdb's copy carries only in-frame clones and drops some. The sample includes fewer than 150,000 clones, 6.9% seen only once; the top ten take approximately 1.5%. Sequencing input: central memory CD4+ T cells from blood. Source of these receptors: a woman in her twenties or thirties in good health.

This clone was picked up many times. The V gene is TRBV25-1, the J gene TRBJ2-3, with a tentative D call TRBD2 (6 bases). V shed 3 bases and J shed 1 base, with 8 bases lying between them. The CDR3 is 14 residues long. The germline gives CDR1 MGHDK, CDR2 SYGVNS. The CDR3 reads CASSEGGGTDTQYF. As DNA, the CDR3 is TGTGCCAGCAGTGAGGGCGGGGGCACAGATACGCAGTATTTT. The whole variable domain, filled in from reference TRBV25-1 and TRBJ2-3, reads EADIYQTPRYLVIGTGKKITLECSQTMGHDKMYWYQQDPGMELHLIHYSYGVNSTEKGDLSSESTVSRIRTEHFPLTLESARPSHTSQYLCASSEGGGTDTQYFGPGTRLTVL.

The chain links TRBV21-1 to TRBJ2-7; whether TRBD2, the table's D call, matches the DNA was not checked. TRBV21-1 constitutes a pseudogene. CDR3 length equals 20 residues. CDR3 bases: TGTGCCAGCAGCAACCATTTACGAGTATCCCTTCAAGCGGGAGAGGGCGAGCAGTACTTC. Its protein is CASSNHLRVSLQAGEGEQYF.

This chain connects TRBV5-1 to TRBJ2-5; 8 nucleotides line up with TRBD2. The J call is doubtful: the DNA matches TRBJ2-7 better. CDR3 size: 14 residues. From germline, CDR1 is SGHRS and CDR2 YFSETQ. The CDR3, as DNA: TGCGCCAGCAGCCCTCATAGCGGGACGTACGAGCAGTACTTC. Translated, it gives CASSPHSGTYEQYF.

This clone has ten or more counts. The J gene is TRBJ1-4, the V gene TRBV28; D uncertain. Trimming pared 7 bases from V and 7 bases from J, leaving 16 bases between. This CDR3 has 14 amino acids. Germline V gene lookup returns CDR1 MDHEN and CDR2 SYDVKM. The DNA for the CDR3 is TGTGCCAGCACCCCCCAGAGCCGCGGTGAAAAACTGTTTTTT. Protein product: CASTPQSRGEKLFF.

This clone has only a few counts. The V call is TRBV5-5, the J call TRBJ2-1, with 14 bases lining up with TRBD2. Germline V gene sequence: CDR1 SGHKS, CDR2 YYEKEE (reference sequence). V was pared by 4 bases and J by 9 bases, with 6 bases of the junction left unmatched. This CDR3 comprises 15 residues. The CDR3: CASSATSGRAGEQFF. CDR3 bases: TGTGCCAGCAGCGCGACTAGCGGGAGGGCCGGTGAGCAGTTCTTC.

This chain links TRBV5-6 with TRBJ2-1, with D possibly matching TRBD1 (6 bases). Germline V CDR1 and CDR2: SGHDT, YYEEEE. V was clipped by 2 bases and J by 3 bases, with 12 bases between them. The CDR3 is 15 residues long. The CDR3 here is CASSLLGAGYNEQFF. The CDR3 DNA follows: TGTGCCAGCAGCTTACTGGGGGCTGGCTACAATGAGCAGTTCTTC.

J is TRBJ2-3 and V is TRBV6-5; 8 nucleotides match TRBD2. J gave up 0 bases and V 6 bases, and 5 bases lay outside the gene matches. The CDR3 runs to 15 residues. Germline assignment: CDR1 MNHEY and CDR2 SVGAGI. CDR3 DNA sequence: TGTGCCAGCAGGCCGACTAGCGTAAGCACAGATACGCAGTATTTT. Its protein product is CASRPTSVSTDTQYF.

This clone was recorded at least ten times. This CDR3 reads CASSGGVGSEQYF. In DNA, the CDR3 is TGTGCCAGCAGTGGGGGGGTTGGGTCCGAGCAGTACTTC. This chain connects TRBV2 to TRBJ2-7; maybe TRBD2 (6 bases). The CDR3 is 13 amino acids. Trimming removed 4 bases at V and 6 bases at J, with 13 bases between. In germline, CDR1 is SNHLY, CDR2 FYNNEI.

This clone has a count of ten or more. The chain uses TRBV29-1 and TRBJ2-1, with D possibly being TRBD2 (6 bases). Trimming cost V 6 bases and J 9 bases, with 15 bases left between them. Germline V CDR1 and CDR2: SQVTM, ANQGSEA. The CDR3 contains 12 residues. The CDR3 region is CSVYDGEVEQFF. CDR3 nucleotide sequence: TGCAGCGTCTACGATGGGGAGGTTGAGCAGTTCTTC.

This clone was counted only a few times. The chain uses TRBV14 and TRBJ1-1, with 8 bases matching TRBD1. The CDR3 spans 14 residues. Germline loops: CDR1 SGHDN, CDR2 FVKESK. The ends lost 4 bases at V and 4 bases at J; junction bases unmatched: 5. The CDR3 DNA reads as TGTGCCAGCAGCCCCACAGGGGGTCTCACTGAAGCTTTCTTT. Its translation is CASSPTGGLTEAFF.

This clone was counted between two and nine times. This chain joins TRBV6-6 and TRBJ2-1; 16 nucleotides line up with TRBD2. The CDR3 is 16 amino acids. CDR1 MNHNY and CDR2 SVGAGI come from the germline V gene (reference sequence). The V and J ends lost 2 bases and 8 bases, in that order; junction bases with no gene match: 3. The CDR3 sequence is CASSYQGLAGGDEQFF. The CDR3 DNA sequence: TGTGCCAGCAGTTACCAGGGACTAGCGGGAGGGGATGAGCAGTTCTTC.

This clone came up a few times. The gene calls are TRBV6-1 and TRBJ2-2; D may be TRBD2 (6 bases). Trimming shortened V by 1 base and J by 7 bases, and 10 bases separated the two germline ends. The CDR3 spans 14 residues. Germline lookup yields CDR1 MNHNS and CDR2 SASEGT. The CDR3 is CASSEGRAGGELFF. The CDR3 DNA reads TGTGCCAGCAGTGAAGGGAGGGCCGGCGGGGAGCTGTTTTTT.

A few counts support this clone. The chain carries TRBV9 and TRBJ2-5, with TRBD2 as a possible D gene (7 bases). This CDR3 region has 17 residues. Trimming stripped 1 base from V and 5 bases from J, with 21 bases between. From germline, CDR1 is SGDLS and CDR2 YYNGEE. CDR3 sequence: CASSVFGWGGSEETQYF. The CDR3 nucleotides read TGTGCCAGCAGCGTATTCGGCTGGGGGGGCTCCGAGGAGACCCAGTACTTC. The variable domain in full, completed from reference TRBV9 and TRBJ2-5, reads DSGVTQTPKHLITATGQRVTLRCSPRSGDLSVYWYQQSLDQGLQFLIQYYNGEERAKGNILERFSAQQFPDLHSELNLSSLELGDSALYFCASSVFGWGGSEETQYFGPGTRLLVL.

This clone was found a few times. V is TRBV5-4 and J is TRBJ2-1; 11 nucleotides align to TRBD2. Trimming at V came to 3 bases and at J to 2 bases, leaving 4 bases not matched to a gene. In germline, CDR1 is SGHNT, CDR2 YYREEE (reference sequence). The CDR3 sequence is 16 residues long. The CDR3 spells CASSSGGLAAYNEQFF. CDR3 DNA sequence: TGTGCCAGCAGCTCCGGGGGACTAGCGGCCTACAATGAGCAGTTCTTC.

This clone was seen a few times. This chain links TRBV5-6 with TRBJ2-2, with 9 bases lining up with TRBD2. The CDR3 loop spans 18 amino acids. Per germline, CDR1 SGHDT and CDR2 YYEEEE. After removal of 2 bases from V and 1 base from J, the junction contained 9 bases not matched to a gene. The CDR3 nucleotides are TGTGCCAGCAGCTTAAGCCTAGCGGGATGGGGGAACACCGGGGAGCTGTTTTTT. It encodes CASSLSLAGWGNTGELFF.

The rearrangement uses TRBV5-1 and TRBJ1-4, with 8 positions matching TRBD1. Per the germline V gene, CDR1 is SGHRS and CDR2 is YFSETQ. The CDR3 contains 15 residues. With V trimmed by 4 bases and J by 4 bases, 6 bases remained unmatched. CDR3 in DNA: TGCGCCAGCAGCGCGCAGGGGGCCCATAATGAAAAACTGTTTTTT. Its translation: CASSAQGAHNEKLFF.

This clone was seen only a few times. This chain uses TRBV11-2 with TRBJ2-1; maybe TRBD1 (5 bases). V was shortened by 5 bases and J by 7 bases, with 12 bases between the two germline ends. From germline, CDR1 is SGHAT and CDR2 FQNNGV. The CDR3 is 13 amino acids. DNA for the CDR3: TGTGCCAGCAGCCTTACAGGAGTTAATGAGCAGTTCTTC. Translating it yields CASSLTGVNEQFF.

J is TRBJ2-3 and V is TRBV29-1; D remains ambiguous. The V gene lost 5 bases and the J gene lost 0 bases, with 12 bases spanning the gap. The germline gives CDR1 SQVTM, CDR2 ANQGSEA. This CDR3 has 14 amino acids. The CDR3, as DNA: TGCAGCGTTCTTCTCCCAGGTAGCACAGATACGCAGTATTTT. This gives the protein CSVLLPGSTDTQYF.

In this sample, this clone turned up many times. This rearrangement joins TRBV7-9 to TRBJ2-1, with 8 bases fitting TRBD2. In germline, CDR1 is SEHNR, CDR2 FQNEAQ (reference sequence). The CDR3 length is 15 residues. V trimming: 3 bases; J trimming: 4 bases; junction bases outside the gene matches: 5. The DNA for the CDR3 is TGTGCCAGCAGCTTGTCGGCTAGCGGGTACAATGAGCAGTTCTTC. As protein: CASSLSASGYNEQFF.

The chain has TRBV11-2 and TRBJ2-3; tentative D call: TRBD1 (5 bases). In germline, CDR1 is SGHAT, CDR2 FQNNGV. CDR3 size: 14 residues. V was shortened by 0 bases and J by 4 bases, with 8 bases between the two germline ends. The CDR3 sequence is CASSLDVGPDTQYF. The DNA for the CDR3 is TGTGCCAGCAGCTTAGATGTGGGGCCAGATACGCAGTATTTT.

This clone showed up just a few times. The chain employs TRBV4-3 and TRBJ2-1; 14 bases match TRBD2. The CDR3 totals 15 residues. V was clipped by 0 bases and J by 10 bases; unmatched bases: 2. Germline lookup yields CDR1 LGHNA and CDR2 YSLEER. CDR3 nucleotide sequence: TGCGCCAGCAGCCAAGAGGGACTAGCGGGAGAGGAGCAGTTCTTC. Encoded protein: CASSQEGLAGEEQFF.

In this sample, this clone turned up many times. This chain links TRBV9 with TRBJ2-2; no clear D. This CDR3 is built from 14 residues. Germline V gives CDR1 SGDLS, CDR2 YYNGEE. The ends were cut back, 0 bases at V and 8 bases at J, with 11 bases in the middle. CDR3 region: CASSVAIEMGELFF. CDR3 DNA sequence: TGTGCCAGCAGCGTAGCTATCGAAATGGGGGAGCTGTTTTTT. Full variable domain (rest looked up from reference TRBV9 and TRBJ2-2): DSGVTQTPKHLITATGQRVTLRCSPRSGDLSVYWYQQSLDQGLQFLIQYYNGEERAKGNILERFSAQQFPDLHSELNLSSLELGDSALYFCASSVAIEMGELFFGEGSRLTVL.

This clone was found many times. V usage is TRBV19 and J usage is TRBJ2-4, with D perhaps matching TRBD2 (5 bases). Trimming left V 6 bases short and J 7 bases short, with 10 bases between. This CDR3 comprises 12 residues. The V gene's germline CDR1 is LNHDA and CDR2 SQIVND (reference sequence). The CDR3 sequence: CASSPRGNIQYF. CDR3 DNA: TGTGCCAGTAGCCCCCGCGGGAACATTCAGTACTTC.

This clone was seen repeatedly, ten times or more. The chain couples TRBV29-1 to TRBJ2-5, with TRBD2 as a possible D gene (6 bases). Germline-derived CDR1 and CDR2 are SQVTM and ANQGSEA. V lost 3 bases to trimming and J lost 5 bases, with 16 bases between them. The CDR3 is 14 residues long. This CDR3 is CSVDRGLAMETQYF. CDR3 nucleotides: TGCAGCGTTGACCGCGGGCTAGCGATGGAGACCCAGTACTTC.

The chain combines TRBV7-3 with TRBJ2-2, with 11 bases matching TRBD2. The V segment lost 2 bases and the J segment 4 bases; nucleotides outside the gene matches: 6. Germline assignment: CDR1 SGHTA and CDR2 FQGTGA. CDR3 size: 17 residues. CDR3 protein: CASSLFGLAGGTGELFF. DNA of the CDR3: TGTGCCAGCAGCTTATTCGGGCTAGCGGGAGGCACCGGGGAGCTGTTTTTT.

The V gene is TRBV25-1, the J gene TRBJ1-2, with D perhaps TRBD1 (6 bases). In germline, CDR1 is MGHDK, CDR2 SYGVNS. The CDR3 is made up of 13 amino acids. Trimming removed 4 bases at V and 4 bases at J, with 10 bases between. CDR3 DNA: TGTGCCAGCAGTGCAGGACAGATCTATGGCTACACCTTC. Translation gives CASSAGQIYGYTF.

This clone has more than one count but fewer than ten. This chain joins TRBV25-1 and TRBJ1-1, with D maybe TRBD1 (6 bases). The CDR3 contains 13 residues. CDR1 and CDR2 from the germline V gene are MGHDK and SYGVNS. V was trimmed by 6 bases and J by 3 bases, leaving 11 bases between them. The CDR3 DNA is TGTGCCAGCAGCAAACAGGGCTACACTGAAGCTTTCTTT. Protein sequence: CASSKQGYTEAFF. Variable domain in full (rest from reference TRBV25-1 and TRBJ1-1): EADIYQTPRYLVIGTGKKITLECSQTMGHDKMYWYQQDPGMELHLIHYSYGVNSTEKGDLSSESTVSRIRTEHFPLTLESARPSHTSQYLCASSKQGYTEAFFGQGTRLTVV.

The chain employs TRBV11-2 and TRBJ2-1; 10 nucleotides align to TRBD1. With 4 bases clipped from V and 4 bases from J, the junction kept 4 bases outside the gene matches. This CDR3 is 15 amino acids long. Germline V gene sequence: CDR1 SGHAT, CDR2 FQNNGV. The CDR3 is CASSYRDRGYNEQFF. The CDR3 DNA is TGTGCCAGCAGCTACCGGGACAGGGGATACAATGAGCAGTTCTTC.

The sample holds a few counts of this clone. The CDR3 DNA follows: TGTGCCAGCAGTTACTCGATCCCCAGTTCCACCGGGGAGCTGTTTTTT. Translated: CASSYSIPSSTGELFF. The gene calls are TRBV6-6 and TRBJ2-2; no firm D call. V was clipped by 0 bases and J by 4 bases, with 12 bases between them. There are 16 residues in the CDR3. In germline, CDR1 is MNHNY, CDR2 SVGAGI (reference sequence).

This clone was seen more than once but under ten times. This chain links TRBV7-2 with TRBJ2-1, with 8 bases matching TRBD2. The germline CDR1 and CDR2 sequences are SGHTA and FQGNSA. After removal of 5 bases from V and 6 bases from J, the junction contained 3 bases not matched to a gene. The CDR3 has 13 amino acids. CDR3 bases: TGTGCCAGCAGCCCTCTAGCGGGCAATGAGCAGTTCTTC. It is translated as CASSPLAGNEQFF.